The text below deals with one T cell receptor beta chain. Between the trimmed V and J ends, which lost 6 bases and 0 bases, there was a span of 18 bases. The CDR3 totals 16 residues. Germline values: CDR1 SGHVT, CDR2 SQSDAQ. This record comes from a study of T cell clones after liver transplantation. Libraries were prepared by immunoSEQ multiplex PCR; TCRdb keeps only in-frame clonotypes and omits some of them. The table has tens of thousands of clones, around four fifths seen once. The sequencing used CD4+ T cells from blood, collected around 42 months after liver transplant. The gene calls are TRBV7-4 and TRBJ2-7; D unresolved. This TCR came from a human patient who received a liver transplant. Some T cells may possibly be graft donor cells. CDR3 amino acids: CASRNWNSALSYEQYF. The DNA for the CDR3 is TGTGCCAGCAGGAACTGGAACAGCGCCCTCTCCTACGAGCAGTACTTC.